This TCR beta chain was captured in a study of early T cells in non-severe SARS-CoV-2 infection. Study in general: Bulk RNA isolated from unsorted whole blood underwent sequencing; chains were not paired.

Germline CDR1 reads SQVTM; CDR2 reads ANQGSEA. The CDR3 contains 11 residues. Trimming cost V 6 bases and J 3 bases, with 9 bases left between them. Individual cDNA molecules carried attached unique molecular identifiers. TCRdb re-derived calls from the 5' RACE reads in MiXCR, one entry per CDR3 protein. The sample lists 80,000 or so distinct CDR3 sequences; roughly 15% were seen once. The chain is built from TRBV29-1 and TRBJ2-7, with D possibly matching TRBD1 (5 bases). The receptor was isolated from an adult who was a healthcare worker with PCR-confirmed SARS-CoV-2 infection or an uninfected control (not recorded which). Material: whole blood. Here the CDR3 reads CSVLDNYEQYF. Written as DNA, the CDR3 is TGCAGCGTCCTGGACAACTACGAGCAGTACTTC.